The source of this T cell receptor (beta chain) is a study of blood T cell repertoires in COVID-19. V gave up 7 bases and J gave up 3 bases, with 12 bases separating them. Looked up from germline, CDR1 is LNHDA and CDR2 is SQIVND (reference sequence). The CDR3 spans 13 residues. In its sample, this clone was seen a few times. TCRdb's copy holds only in-frame clones and misses some; the assay was immunoSEQ multiplex PCR. In the table there are about 72,000 clones, around 82% of which are singletons. This TCR came from a man between 60 and 70 years old with acute or convalescent COVID-19. The V gene is TRBV19, the J gene TRBJ1-2; no reliable D call. Sequenced: peripheral blood. The CDR3 loop is CASTPRLYYGYTF. The CDR3 DNA sequence: TGTGCCAGTACTCCGCGACTTTACTATGGCTACACCTTC.